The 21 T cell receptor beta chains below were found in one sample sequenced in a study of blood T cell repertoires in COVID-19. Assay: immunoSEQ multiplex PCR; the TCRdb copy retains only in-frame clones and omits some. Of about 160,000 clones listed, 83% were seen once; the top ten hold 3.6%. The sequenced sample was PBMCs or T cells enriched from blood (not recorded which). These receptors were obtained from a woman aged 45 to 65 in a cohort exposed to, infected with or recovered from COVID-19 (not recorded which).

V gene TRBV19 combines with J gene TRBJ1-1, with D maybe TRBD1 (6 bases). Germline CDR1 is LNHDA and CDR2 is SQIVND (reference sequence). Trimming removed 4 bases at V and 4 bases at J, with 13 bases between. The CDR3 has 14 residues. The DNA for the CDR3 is TGTGCCAGTAGTAGAACAGGGTTTGCCACTGAAGCTTTCTTT. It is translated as CASSRTGFATEAFF.

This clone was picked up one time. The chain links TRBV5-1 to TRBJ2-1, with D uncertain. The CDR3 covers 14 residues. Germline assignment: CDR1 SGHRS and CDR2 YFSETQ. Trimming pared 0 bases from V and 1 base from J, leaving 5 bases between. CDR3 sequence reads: CASSLAQSYNEQFF. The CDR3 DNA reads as TGCGCCAGCAGCTTGGCTCAGTCCTACAATGAGCAGTTCTTC.

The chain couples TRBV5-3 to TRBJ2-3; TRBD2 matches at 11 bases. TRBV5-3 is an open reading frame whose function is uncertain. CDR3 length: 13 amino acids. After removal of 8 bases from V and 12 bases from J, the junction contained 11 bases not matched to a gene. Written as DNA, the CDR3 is TGTGCCAGTCTACAGACTAGCGGGACCCCACAGTATTTT. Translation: CASLQTSGTPQYF.

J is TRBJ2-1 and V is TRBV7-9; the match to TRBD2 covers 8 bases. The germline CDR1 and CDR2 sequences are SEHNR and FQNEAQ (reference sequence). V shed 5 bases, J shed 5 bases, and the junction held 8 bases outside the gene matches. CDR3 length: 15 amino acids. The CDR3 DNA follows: TGTGCCAGCAGCCGCACGGGGGGGACCCACAATGAGCAGTTCTTC. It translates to CASSRTGGTHNEQFF.

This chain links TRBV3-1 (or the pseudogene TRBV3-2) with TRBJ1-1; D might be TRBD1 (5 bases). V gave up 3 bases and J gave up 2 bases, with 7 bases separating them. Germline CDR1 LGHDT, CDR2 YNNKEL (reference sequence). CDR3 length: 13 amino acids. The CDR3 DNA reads TGTGCCAGCAGCCACGGGGGAAACACTGAAGCTTTCTTT. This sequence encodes CASSHGGNTEAFF.

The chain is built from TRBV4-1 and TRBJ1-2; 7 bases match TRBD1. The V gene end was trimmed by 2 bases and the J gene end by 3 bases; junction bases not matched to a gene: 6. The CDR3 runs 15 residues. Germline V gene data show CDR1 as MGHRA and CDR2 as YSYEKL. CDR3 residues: CASSQTVTGDYGYTF. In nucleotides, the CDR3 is TGCGCCAGCAGCCAAACAGTTACAGGGGACTATGGCTACACCTTC.

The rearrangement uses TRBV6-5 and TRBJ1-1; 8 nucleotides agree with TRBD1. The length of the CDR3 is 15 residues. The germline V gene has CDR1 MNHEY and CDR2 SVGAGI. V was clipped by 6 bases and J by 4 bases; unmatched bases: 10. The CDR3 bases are TGTGCCAGCAGCTTGACAGGGGAAGTGGCCACTGAAGCTTTCTTT. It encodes CASSLTGEVATEAFF.

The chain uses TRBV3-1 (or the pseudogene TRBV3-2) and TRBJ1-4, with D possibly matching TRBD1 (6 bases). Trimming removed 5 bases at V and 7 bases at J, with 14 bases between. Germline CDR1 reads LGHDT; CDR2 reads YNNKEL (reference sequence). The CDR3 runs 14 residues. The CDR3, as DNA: TGTGCCAGCAGCTATAAATACAGGGTTGAAAAACTGTTTTTT. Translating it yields CASSYKYRVEKLFF.

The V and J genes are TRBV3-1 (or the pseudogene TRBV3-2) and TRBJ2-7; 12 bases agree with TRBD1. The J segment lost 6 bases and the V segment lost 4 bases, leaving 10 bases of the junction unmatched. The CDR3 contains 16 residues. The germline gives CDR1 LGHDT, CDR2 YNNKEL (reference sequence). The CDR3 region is CASSLSPPGQGAEQYF. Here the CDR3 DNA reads TGTGCCAGCAGCCTTTCCCCCCCGGGACAGGGGGCCGAGCAGTACTTC.

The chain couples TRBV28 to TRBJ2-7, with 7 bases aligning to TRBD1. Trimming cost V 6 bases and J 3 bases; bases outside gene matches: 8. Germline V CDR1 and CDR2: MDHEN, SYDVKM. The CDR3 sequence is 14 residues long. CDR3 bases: TGTGCCAGCAGCAATCCGGGACAGCTCTACGAGCAGTACTTC. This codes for CASSNPGQLYEQYF.

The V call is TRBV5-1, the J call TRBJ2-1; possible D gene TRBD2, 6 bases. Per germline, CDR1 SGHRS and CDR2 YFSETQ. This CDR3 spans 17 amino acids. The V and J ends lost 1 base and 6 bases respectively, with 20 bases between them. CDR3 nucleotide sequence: TGCGCCAGCAGCTTGAGGGGACTCGATCCTCTATCCAATGAGCAGTTCTTC. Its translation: CASSLRGLDPLSNEQFF.

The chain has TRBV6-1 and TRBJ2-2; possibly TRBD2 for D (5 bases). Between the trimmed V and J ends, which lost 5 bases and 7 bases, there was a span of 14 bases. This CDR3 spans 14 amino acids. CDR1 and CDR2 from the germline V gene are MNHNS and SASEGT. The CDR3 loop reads CASSLGGSGGELFF. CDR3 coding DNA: TGTGCCAGCAGTTTAGGTGGGAGCGGCGGGGAGCTGTTTTTT.

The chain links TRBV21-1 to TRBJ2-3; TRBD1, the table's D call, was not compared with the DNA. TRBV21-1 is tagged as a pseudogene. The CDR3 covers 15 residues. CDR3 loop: CASSEGQEHTDTQYF. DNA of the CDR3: TGTGCCAGCAGCGAGGGACAGGAGCACACAGATACGCAGTATTTT.

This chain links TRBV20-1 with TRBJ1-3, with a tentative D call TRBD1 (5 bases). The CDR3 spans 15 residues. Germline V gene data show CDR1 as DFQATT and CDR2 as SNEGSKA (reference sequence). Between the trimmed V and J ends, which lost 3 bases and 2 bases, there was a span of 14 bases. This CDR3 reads CSASPGLWPGNTIYF. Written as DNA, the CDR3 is TGCAGTGCTAGTCCGGGACTCTGGCCTGGAAACACCATATATTTT.

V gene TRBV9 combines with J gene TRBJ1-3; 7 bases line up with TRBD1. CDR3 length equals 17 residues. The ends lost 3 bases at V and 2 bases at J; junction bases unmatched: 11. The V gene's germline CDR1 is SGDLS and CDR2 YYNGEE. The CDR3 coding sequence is TGTGCCAGCAGCGCTTCGCTCGGAGGGGGCACTGGAAACACCATATATTTT. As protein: CASSASLGGGTGNTIYF.

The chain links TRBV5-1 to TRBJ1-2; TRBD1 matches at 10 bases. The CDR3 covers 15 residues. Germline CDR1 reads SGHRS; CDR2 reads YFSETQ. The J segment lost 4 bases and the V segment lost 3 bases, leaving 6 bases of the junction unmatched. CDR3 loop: CASSSRQGAVYGYTF. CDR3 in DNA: TGCGCCAGCAGCTCCCGACAGGGGGCTGTCTATGGCTACACCTTC.

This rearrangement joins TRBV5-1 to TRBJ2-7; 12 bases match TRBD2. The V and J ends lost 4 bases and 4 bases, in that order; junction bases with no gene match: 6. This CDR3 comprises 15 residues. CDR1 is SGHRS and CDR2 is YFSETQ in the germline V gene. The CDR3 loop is CASSRTSGAPYEQYF. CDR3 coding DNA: TGCGCCAGCAGCCGGACTAGCGGGGCCCCTTACGAGCAGTACTTC.

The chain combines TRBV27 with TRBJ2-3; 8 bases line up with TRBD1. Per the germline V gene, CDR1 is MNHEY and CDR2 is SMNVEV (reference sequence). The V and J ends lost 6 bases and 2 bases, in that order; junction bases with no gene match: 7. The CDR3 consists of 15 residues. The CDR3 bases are TGTGCCAGCAGCCCGACAGGGGTACCCACAGATACGCAGTATTTT. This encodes CASSPTGVPTDTQYF.

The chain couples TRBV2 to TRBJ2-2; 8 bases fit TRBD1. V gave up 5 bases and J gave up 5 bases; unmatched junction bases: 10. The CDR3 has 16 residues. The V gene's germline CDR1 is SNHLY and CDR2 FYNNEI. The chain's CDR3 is CASSIRQGIRTGELFF. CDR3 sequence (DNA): TGTGCCAGCAGTATTAGACAGGGGATTCGTACCGGGGAGCTGTTTTTT.

The CDR3 DNA reads as TGTGCCACCAGCAGAGTTTGGGACAGCCACGAGCAGTACTTC. Its protein is CATSRVWDSHEQYF. The rearrangement uses TRBV15 and TRBJ2-7, with 7 bases fitting TRBD1. The CDR3 sequence is 14 residues long. J lost 5 bases, V lost 1 base, and 5 bases had no gene match. The germline CDR1 and CDR2 sequences are LNHNV and YYDKDF (reference sequence).

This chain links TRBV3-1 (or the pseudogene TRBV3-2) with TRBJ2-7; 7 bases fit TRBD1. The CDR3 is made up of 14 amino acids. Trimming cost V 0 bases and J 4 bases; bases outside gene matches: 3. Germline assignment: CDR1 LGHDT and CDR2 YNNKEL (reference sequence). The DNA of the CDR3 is TGTGCCAGCAGCCAAGAGGACAGGACGTACGAGCAGTACTTC. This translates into CASSQEDRTYEQYF.